This T cell receptor (beta chain) originates from a study of cytomegalovirus exposure and HLA in healthy donors. The PCR contained 60 Vbeta and 13 Jbeta primers. Using immunoSEQ multiplex PCR, the repertoire was profiled, and TCRdb retains in-frame clones only, with some absent. The sample lists about 55,000 clones, 70% to 75% seen once, with 30% to 40% in the top ten. In the case of this clone: Its antigen is undetermined.

Study conclusions and caveats: A later analysis linked about 17,000 TCR beta sequences to HLA alleles at 0.05 false discovery rate.

The germline V gene encodes CDR1 MNHNS and CDR2 SASEGT. With 8 bases removed from V and 3 bases from J, the gap between germline ends came to 13 bases. The CDR3 has 13 residues. The V and J genes are TRBV6-1 and TRBJ1-1, with a possible D match to TRBD1 (5 bases). Input material: PBMCs. This TCR was sampled from a man aged 40-49 years in good health and CMV-seropositive. CDR3 region: CASELRVHTEAFF. The CDR3 nucleotides are TGTGCCAGCGAACTCAGGGTACACACTGAAGCTTTCTTT.